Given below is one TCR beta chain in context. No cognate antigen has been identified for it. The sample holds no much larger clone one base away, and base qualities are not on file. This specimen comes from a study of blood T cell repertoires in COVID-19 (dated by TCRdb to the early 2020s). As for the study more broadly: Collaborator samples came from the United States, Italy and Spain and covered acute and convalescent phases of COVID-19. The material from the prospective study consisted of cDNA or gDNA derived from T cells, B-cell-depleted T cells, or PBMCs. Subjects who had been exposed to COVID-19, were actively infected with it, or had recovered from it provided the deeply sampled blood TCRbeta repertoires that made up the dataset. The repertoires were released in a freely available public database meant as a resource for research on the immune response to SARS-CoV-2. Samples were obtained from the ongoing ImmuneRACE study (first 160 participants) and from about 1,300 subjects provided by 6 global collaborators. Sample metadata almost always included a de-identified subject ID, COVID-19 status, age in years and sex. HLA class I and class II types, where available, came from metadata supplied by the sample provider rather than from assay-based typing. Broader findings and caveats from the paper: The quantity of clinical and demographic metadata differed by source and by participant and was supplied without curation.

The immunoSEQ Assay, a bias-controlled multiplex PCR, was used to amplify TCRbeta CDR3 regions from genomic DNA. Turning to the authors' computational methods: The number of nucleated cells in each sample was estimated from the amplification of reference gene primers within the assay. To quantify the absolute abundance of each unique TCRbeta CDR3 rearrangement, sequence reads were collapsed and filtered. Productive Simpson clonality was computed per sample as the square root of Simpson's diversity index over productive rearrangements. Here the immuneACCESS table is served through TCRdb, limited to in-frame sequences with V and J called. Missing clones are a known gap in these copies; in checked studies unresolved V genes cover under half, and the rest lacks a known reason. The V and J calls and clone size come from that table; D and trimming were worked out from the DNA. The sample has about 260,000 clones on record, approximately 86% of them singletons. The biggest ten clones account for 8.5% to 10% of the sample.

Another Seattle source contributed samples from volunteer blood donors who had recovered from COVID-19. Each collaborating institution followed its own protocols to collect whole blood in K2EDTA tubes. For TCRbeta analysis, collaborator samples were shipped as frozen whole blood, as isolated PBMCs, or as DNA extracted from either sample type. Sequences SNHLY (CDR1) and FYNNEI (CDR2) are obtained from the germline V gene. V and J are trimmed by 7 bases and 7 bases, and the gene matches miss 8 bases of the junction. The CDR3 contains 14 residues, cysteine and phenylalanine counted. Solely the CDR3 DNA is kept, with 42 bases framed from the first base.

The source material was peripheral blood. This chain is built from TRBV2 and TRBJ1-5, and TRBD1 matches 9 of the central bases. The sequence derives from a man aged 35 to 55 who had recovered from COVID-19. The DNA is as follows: TGTGCCAGCAAAAACAGGGGGCCGAGCCAGCCCCAGCATTTT. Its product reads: CASKNRGPSQPQHF.